These 20 T cell receptor beta chains share one sample of origin, sequenced in a study of blood T cell repertoires in COVID-19. Sequencing was performed with immunoSEQ multiplex PCR; in TCRdb, only in-frame clones are kept and a portion is missing. Of under 300,000 clones in the sample, just under 90% are singletons; the top ten hold 3% to 4%. Sequencing was performed on peripheral blood. The receptors come from a woman aged 40 to 55 with acute or convalescent COVID-19.

The J gene is TRBJ1-1, the V gene TRBV19; 8 bases are shared with TRBD1. Germline-derived CDR1 and CDR2 are LNHDA and SQIVND (reference sequence). CDR3 size: 16 residues. Unmatched junction bases numbered 9, after V lost 3 bases and J lost 3 bases. CDR3 sequence reads: CASSMTGARLDTEAFF. The CDR3 DNA is TGTGCCAGTAGTATGACAGGGGCGAGGTTGGACACTGAAGCTTTCTTT.

This chain connects TRBV2 to TRBJ2-5; TRBD2 matches at 12 bases. The V gene end was trimmed by 10 bases and the J gene end by 0 bases; junction bases not matched to a gene: 9. Germline loops: CDR1 SNHLY, CDR2 FYNNEI. This CDR3 region has 16 residues. In DNA, the CDR3 is TGTGCCACGCACCTCGGACTAGCGGGGAACCAAGAGACCCAGTACTTC. This sequence encodes CATHLGLAGNQETQYF.

V gene TRBV6-5 combines with J gene TRBJ1-5, with 9 positions matching TRBD1. Losses at the gene ends were 6 bases for V and 11 bases for J; bases not matched to a gene: 11. The CDR3 extends over 14 amino acids. The germline CDR1 and CDR2 sequences are MNHEY and SVGAGI. The CDR3 region is CASRLGQGQGAQHF. In DNA form, the CDR3 reads TGTGCCAGCAGGCTGGGACAGGGACAAGGGGCCCAGCATTTT.

The chain uses TRBV12-3 or TRBV12-4 and TRBJ2-1, with D uncertain. Trimming left V 4 bases short and J 7 bases short, with 11 bases between. This CDR3 region has 13 residues. CDR3 sequence reads: CASSSPGWNEQFF. CDR3 nucleotides: TGTGCCAGCAGTTCTCCCGGTTGGAATGAGCAGTTCTTC.

This chain joins TRBV9 and TRBJ2-3; 9 bases agree with TRBD2. The junction had 9 bases not matched to a gene; V was cut back by 3 bases and J by 4 bases. This CDR3 contains 16 residues. In germline, CDR1 is SGDLS, CDR2 YYNGEE. CDR3: CASSGAGGQVPDTQYF. DNA of the CDR3: TGTGCCAGCAGCGGTGCGGGGGGGCAAGTTCCAGATACGCAGTATTTT.

This clone was observed a single time. This rearrangement joins TRBV4-1 to TRBJ1-2, with TRBD1 identical over 7 bases. This CDR3 is built from 17 residues. Unmatched junction bases numbered 10, after V lost 3 bases and J lost 0 bases. The germline V gene encodes CDR1 MGHRA and CDR2 YSYEKL. This CDR3 reads CASSQRGTALANYGYTF. Here the CDR3 DNA reads TGCGCCAGCAGCCAGAGGGGGACAGCCCTCGCTAACTATGGCTACACCTTC.

The chain joins TRBV10-3 to TRBJ2-7; TRBD2 might be the D (5 bases). With 0 bases removed from V and 4 bases from J, the gap between germline ends came to 10 bases. The CDR3 totals 14 residues. Germline V CDR1 and CDR2: ENHRY, SYGVKD. CDR3 sequence (DNA): TGTGCCATCAGTGAGTCTGGACTGATATACGAGCAGTACGTC. Translating it yields CAISESGLIYEQYV.

This sequence joins TRBV24-1 and TRBJ1-1; no firm D call. The CDR3 runs 13 residues. V lost 5 bases and J lost 4, with 10 bases in between. Germline-derived CDR1 and CDR2 are KGHDR and SFDVKD. The CDR3 protein is CATSGTFATEAFF. The CDR3 region has the DNA TGTGCCACCAGTGGAACTTTCGCCACTGAAGCTTTCTTT.

This rearrangement joins TRBV11-2 to TRBJ2-2; D may be TRBD1 (5 bases). CDR1 is SGHAT and CDR2 is FQNNGV in the germline V gene. The CDR3 contains 18 residues. V was trimmed by 3 bases and J by 3 bases, leaving 20 bases between them. The DNA for the CDR3 is TGTGCCAGCAGCTTCCGTACAGGAACGTCGGGCGACACCGGGGAGCTGTTTTTT. Amino acids: CASSFRTGTSGDTGELFF. The full variable domain, rest sourced from reference TRBV11-2 and TRBJ2-2, is EAGVAQSPRYKIIEKRQSVAFWCNPISGHATLYWYQQILGQGPKLLIQFQNNGVVDDSQLPKDRFSAERLKGVDSTLKIQPAKLEDSAVYLCASSFRTGTSGDTGELFFGEGSRLTVL.

This clone was seen only once. The gene calls are TRBV6-5 and TRBJ1-6; D ambiguous. CDR1 and CDR2 from the germline V gene are MNHEY and SVGAGI. The V end was cut by 11 bases, the J end by 8 bases, with 16 bases between. The CDR3 contains 13 residues. CDR3 residues: CASRSIVDSPLHF. The CDR3 region has the DNA TGTGCCTCGAGGAGTATCGTGGATTCACCCCTCCACTTT.

The chain carries TRBV7-8 and TRBJ2-3; 7 nucleotides align to TRBD1. The CDR3 sequence is 15 residues long. V shed 5 bases, J shed 8 bases, and the junction held 13 bases outside the gene matches. Germline V gene data show CDR1 as SGHVS and CDR2 as FQNEAQ. The CDR3 loop is CASSPRQGILSTQYF. Here the CDR3 DNA reads TGTGCCAGCAGCCCCCGACAGGGAATCCTGAGTACGCAGTATTTT.

There are a few counts of this clone. The chain uses TRBV12-3 or TRBV12-4 and TRBJ2-1; D call uncertain. The CDR3 runs 13 residues. Trimming pared 2 bases from V and 3 bases from J, leaving 5 bases between. CDR3 in amino acids: CASSLTGYNEQFF. The CDR3 DNA reads TGTGCCAGCAGTTTAACGGGCTACAATGAGCAGTTCTTC.

This clone has only a few counts. The gene calls are TRBV5-1 and TRBJ1-4; a weak D match, TRBD1 (5 bases). The CDR3 is 17 amino acids. Trimming pared 0 bases from V and 4 bases from J, leaving 16 bases between. Germline CDR1 reads SGHRS; CDR2 reads YFSETQ. The DNA of the CDR3 is TGCGCCAGCAGCTTGGAAGTCTTGGGGCCCGGTAATGAAAAACTGTTTTTT. Its translation is CASSLEVLGPGNEKLFF.

The chain joins TRBV30 to TRBJ1-1, with D unresolved. Germline assignment: CDR1 GTSNPN and CDR2 SVGIG (reference sequence). Deletions cut 1 base from V and 1 base from J, with 7 bases between. CDR3 length: 13 amino acids. CDR3 region: CAWSARENTEAFF. The CDR3 nucleotides read TGTGCCTGGAGTGCGAGAGAGAACACTGAAGCTTTCTTT. The variable domain in full, with the rest retrieved from reference TRBV30 and TRBJ1-1, is SQTIHQWPATLVQPVGSPLSLECTVEGTSNPNLYWYRQAAGRGLQLLFYSVGIGQISSEVPQNLSASRPQDRQFILSSKKLLLSDSGFYLCAWSARENTEAFFGQGTRLTVV.

The rearrangement links TRBV5-1 to TRBJ2-2; TRBD2 might be the D (7 bases). The V and J ends lost 10 bases and 4 bases respectively, with 17 bases between them. The germline CDR1 and CDR2 sequences are SGHRS and YFSETQ. The CDR3 extends over 14 amino acids. The CDR3 region is CASGYGGRTGELFF. CDR3 coding DNA: TGCGCCTCCGGTTACGGGGGGCGCACCGGGGAGCTGTTTTTT.

The rearrangement uses TRBV6-6 and TRBJ2-7, with TRBD1 matching over 9 bases. Trimming at V came to 6 bases and at J to 1 base, leaving 10 bases not matched to a gene. Germline V gene data show CDR1 as MNHNY and CDR2 as SVGAGI (reference sequence). The CDR3 runs 16 residues. CDR3 sequence: CASRYNRDRASYEQYV. The CDR3 DNA is TGTGCCAGCAGGTATAACCGGGACAGGGCGTCCTACGAGCAGTACGTC.

The rearrangement uses TRBV19 and TRBJ1-2; D may be TRBD1 (5 bases). Germline CDR1 LNHDA, CDR2 SQIVND (reference sequence). V lost 7 bases and J 4 bases, leaving 22 bases between the germline ends. The CDR3 is 16 amino acids. The CDR3: CASTGQGRYRGYGYTF. The CDR3 DNA follows: TGTGCCAGTACCGGGCAGGGAAGATATAGAGGCTATGGCTACACCTTC. Full variable domain (rest looked up from reference TRBV19 and TRBJ1-2): DGGITQSPKYLFRKEGQNVTLSCEQNLNHDAMYWYRQDPGQGLRLIYYSQIVNDFQKGDIAEGYSVSREKKESFPLTVTSAQKNPTAFYLCASTGQGRYRGYGYTFGSGTRLTVV.

The rearrangement uses TRBV6-5 and TRBJ1-2; 9 bases match TRBD1. V dropped 6 bases and J dropped 6; count of bases not matched to a gene: 2. The CDR3 length is 12 residues. Germline CDR1 MNHEY, CDR2 SVGAGI. This CDR3 reads CASRRTGDGYTF. The CDR3, as DNA: TGTGCCAGCAGGAGGACAGGGGATGGCTACACCTTC.

The chain links TRBV2 to TRBJ1-1; 8 bases are a match to TRBD1. The CDR3 spans 11 residues. Germline CDR1 is SNHLY and CDR2 is FYNNEI. V trimming: 8 bases; J trimming: 4 bases; junction bases outside the gene matches: 0. The CDR3 nucleotides are TGTGCCAGCGGACAGGGCACTGAAGCTTTCTTT. Amino acids: CASGQGTEAFF.

The rearrangement joins TRBV2 to TRBJ2-2, with 12 bases matching TRBD1. The germline V gene encodes CDR1 SNHLY and CDR2 FYNNEI. V lost 5 bases and J lost 3; bases outside the gene matches: 7. The CDR3 consists of 17 residues. The CDR3 is CASSLTGTGGYTGELFF. The CDR3 DNA is TGTGCCAGCAGTCTCACCGGGACAGGGGGCTACACCGGGGAGCTGTTTTTT.